This T cell receptor (beta chain) was identified in a study of control samples from healthy donors and cancer patients. The CDR3 length is 17 residues. Germline V gene data show CDR1 as LNHDA and CDR2 as SQIVND (reference sequence). Trimming shortened V by 6 bases and J by 0 bases, and 20 bases separated the two germline ends. Some clones are missing from TCRdb's copy, which holds only in-frame ones; the method was immunoSEQ multiplex PCR. Of roughly 80,000 clones in the sample, 89% are singletons; the top ten hold 4.5% to 7%. The sequenced material came from blood. The source is a man aged 45 to 65 in good health. The chain uses TRBV19 and TRBJ1-1; D is perhaps TRBD1 (5 bases). The CDR3 nucleotides are TGTGCCAGTAGGGGGGAGCAGGGCCTTCCCTTGAACACTGAAGCTTTCTTT. As protein: CASRGEQGLPLNTEAFF.